This entry describes one T cell receptor (beta chain). These data originate in a study of identifying expanded T cells in peripheral blood. TCRdb's copy holds only in-frame clones and misses some; the assay was immunoSEQ multiplex PCR. Among under 70,000 clones, around 87% were seen once, and the ten largest hold about 4.5%. The receptor was isolated from a person between 18 and 75 years old in good health. The sequencing sample was made of blood.

CDR3 protein: CASSPGGGAASTDTQYF. The CDR3 bases are TGTGCCAGCTCACCCGGGGGTGGAGCGGCTAGCACAGATACGCAGTATTTT. The chain employs TRBV18 and TRBJ2-3; D might be TRBD2 (6 bases). The CDR3 has 17 amino acids. CDR1 is KGHSH and CDR2 is LQKENI in the germline V gene. Deletions cut 3 bases from V and 0 bases from J, with 16 bases between. Using reference TRBV18 and TRBJ2-3 for the parts outside the CDR3, the full variable domain is NAGVMQNPRHLVRRRGQEARLRCSPMKGHSHVYWYRQLPEEGLKFMVYLQKENIIDESGMPKERFSAEFPKEGPSILRIQQVVRGDSAAYFCASSPGGGAASTDTQYFGPGTRLTVL.